The T cell receptor beta chain described here comes from a study of T cells in tuberculosis. Background on the study: This South African cohort compared adolescents with or without latent tuberculosis against adults with active tuberculosis. Study-wide findings and caveats: Shorter CDR3-alpha in active tuberculosis partly drove smaller distances.

The time point here: new active TB diagnosis, blood taken before or within 7 days of starting treatment. Active tuberculosis patients were new diagnoses, HIV-seronegative, South African, and aged 18 years or older. Notes on this clone: Its antigen is undetermined.

V was shortened by 4 bases and J by 1 base, with 7 bases between the two germline ends. This CDR3 contains 14 residues. CDR1 is MGHDK and CDR2 is SYGVNS in the germline V gene. Profiling relied on immunoSEQ multiplex PCR, and the TCRdb table lists in-frame clones only, not all of them. The sample comprises under 45,000 clones, 75% to 95% of which are singletons, and less than 3% rests with the top ten. This chain connects TRBV25-1 to TRBJ2-2; perhaps TRBD1 as D (6 bases). The sample in question was PBMCs, obtained at tuberculosis diagnosis. The sequence was obtained from an adult with tuberculosis. The CDR3 is CASSGGQNTGELFF. Written as DNA, the CDR3 is TGTGCCAGCAGTGGGGGACAGAACACCGGGGAGCTGTTTTTT.